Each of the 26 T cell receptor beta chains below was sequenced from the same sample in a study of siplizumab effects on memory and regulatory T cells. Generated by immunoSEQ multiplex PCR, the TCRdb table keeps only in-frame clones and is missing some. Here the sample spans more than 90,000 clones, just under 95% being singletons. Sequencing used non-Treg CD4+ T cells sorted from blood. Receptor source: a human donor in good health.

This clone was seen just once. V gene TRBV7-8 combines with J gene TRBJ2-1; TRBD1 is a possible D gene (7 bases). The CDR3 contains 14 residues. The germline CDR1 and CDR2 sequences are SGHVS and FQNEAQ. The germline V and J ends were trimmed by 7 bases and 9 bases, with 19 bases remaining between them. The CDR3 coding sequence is TGTGCCAGCACCCTGCGGGACAGCGGCCCTGAGCAGTTCTTC. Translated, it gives CASTLRDSGPEQFF.

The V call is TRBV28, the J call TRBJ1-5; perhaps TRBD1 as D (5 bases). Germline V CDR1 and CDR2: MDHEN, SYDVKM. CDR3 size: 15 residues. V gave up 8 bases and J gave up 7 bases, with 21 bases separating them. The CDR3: CASYSTEGEGQPQHF. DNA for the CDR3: TGTGCCAGCTACTCTACGGAAGGGGAGGGACAGCCCCAGCATTTT.

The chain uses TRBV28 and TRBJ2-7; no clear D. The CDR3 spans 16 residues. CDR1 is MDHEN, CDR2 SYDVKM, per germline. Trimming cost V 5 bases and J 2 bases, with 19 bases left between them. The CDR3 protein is CASSPPLGAGPYEQYF. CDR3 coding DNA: TGTGCCAGCAGTCCTCCTCTGGGCGCAGGCCCCTACGAGCAGTACTTC.

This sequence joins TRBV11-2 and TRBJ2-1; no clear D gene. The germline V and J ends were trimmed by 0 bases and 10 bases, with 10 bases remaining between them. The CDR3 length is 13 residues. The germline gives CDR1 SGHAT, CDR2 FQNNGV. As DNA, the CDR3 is TGTGCCAGCAGCTTAGATACGGCCAGGGAGCAGTTCTTC. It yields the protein CASSLDTAREQFF.

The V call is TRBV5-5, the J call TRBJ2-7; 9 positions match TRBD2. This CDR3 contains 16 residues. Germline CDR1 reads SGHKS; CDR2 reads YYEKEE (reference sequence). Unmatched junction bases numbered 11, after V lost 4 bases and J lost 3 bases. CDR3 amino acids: CASSPGTSFSVYEQYF. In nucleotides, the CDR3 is TGTGCCAGCAGCCCCGGGACTAGCTTTAGTGTCTACGAGCAGTACTTC. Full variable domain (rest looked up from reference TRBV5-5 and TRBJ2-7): DAGVTQSPTHLIKTRGQQVTLRCSPISGHKSVSWYQQVLGQGPQFIFQYYEKEERGRGNFPDRFSARQFPNYSSELNVNALLLGDSALYLCASSPGTSFSVYEQYFGPGTRLTVT.

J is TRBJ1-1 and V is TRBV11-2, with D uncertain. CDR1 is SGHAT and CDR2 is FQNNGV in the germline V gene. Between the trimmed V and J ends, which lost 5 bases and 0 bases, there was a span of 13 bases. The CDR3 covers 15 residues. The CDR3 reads CASSPSGTVNTEAFF. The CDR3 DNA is TGTGCCAGCAGCCCCTCCGGAACGGTGAACACTGAAGCTTTCTTT.

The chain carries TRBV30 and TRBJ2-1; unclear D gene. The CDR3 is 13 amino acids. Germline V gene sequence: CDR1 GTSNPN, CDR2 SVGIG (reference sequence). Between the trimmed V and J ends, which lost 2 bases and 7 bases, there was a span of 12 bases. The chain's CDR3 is CAWSRPDRNEQFF. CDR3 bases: TGTGCCTGGAGTCGGCCCGACCGGAATGAGCAGTTCTTC.

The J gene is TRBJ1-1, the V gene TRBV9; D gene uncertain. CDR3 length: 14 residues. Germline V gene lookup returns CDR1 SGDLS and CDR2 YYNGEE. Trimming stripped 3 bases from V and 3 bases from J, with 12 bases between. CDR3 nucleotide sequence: TGTGCCAGCAGCGCACCCAAGAGGGACACTGAAGCTTTCTTT. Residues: CASSAPKRDTEAFF.

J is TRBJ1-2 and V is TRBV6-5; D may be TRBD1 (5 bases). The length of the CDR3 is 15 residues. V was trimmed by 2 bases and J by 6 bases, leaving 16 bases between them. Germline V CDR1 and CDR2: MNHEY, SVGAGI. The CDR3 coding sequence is TGTGCCAGCAGTTACCTGGGCCCAGGGTCGAATGGCTACACCTTC. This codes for CASSYLGPGSNGYTF.

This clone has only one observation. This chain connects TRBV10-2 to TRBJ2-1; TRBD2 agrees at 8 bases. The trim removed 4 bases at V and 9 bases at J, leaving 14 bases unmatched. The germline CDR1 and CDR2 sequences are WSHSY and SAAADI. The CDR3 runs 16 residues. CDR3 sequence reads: CASSVMTSVSMGEQFF. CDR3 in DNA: TGCGCCAGCAGTGTGATGACTAGCGTTTCCATGGGTGAGCAGTTCTTC.

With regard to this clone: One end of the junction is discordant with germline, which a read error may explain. CDR3 sequence: CASSLEVGSYNEQFF. DNA for the CDR3: TGTGCCAGCAGTCTCGAGGTAGGATCCTACAATGAGCAGTTCTTC. This chain joins TRBV10-3 and TRBJ2-1; D gene unclear. The CDR3 is made up of 15 amino acids. Germline CDR1 is ENHRY and CDR2 is SYGVKD.

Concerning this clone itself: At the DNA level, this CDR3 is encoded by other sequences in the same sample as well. The CDR3 sequence: CASSLGSAGNTIYF. As DNA, the CDR3 is TGCGCCAGCAGCTTGGGGAGCGCTGGAAACACCATATATTTT. The chain recombines TRBV5-1 with TRBJ1-3; no reliable D call. From germline, CDR1 is SGHRS and CDR2 YFSETQ. Deletions cut 0 bases from V and 2 bases from J, with 6 bases between. This CDR3 has 14 amino acids.

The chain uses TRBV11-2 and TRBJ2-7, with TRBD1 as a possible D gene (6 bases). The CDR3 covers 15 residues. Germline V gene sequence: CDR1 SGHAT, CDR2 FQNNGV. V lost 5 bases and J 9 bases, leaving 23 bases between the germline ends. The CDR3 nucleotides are TGTGCCAGCAGCCAACTCGGTCAGGCACAAGGGGGGCAGTACTTC. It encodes CASSQLGQAQGGQYF.

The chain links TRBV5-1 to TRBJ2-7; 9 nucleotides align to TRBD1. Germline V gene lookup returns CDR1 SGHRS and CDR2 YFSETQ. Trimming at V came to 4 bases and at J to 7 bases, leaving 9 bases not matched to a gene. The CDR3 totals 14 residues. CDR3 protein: CASSGTQGAGEQYF. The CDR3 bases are TGCGCCAGCAGCGGAACACAGGGGGCGGGTGAGCAGTACTTC.

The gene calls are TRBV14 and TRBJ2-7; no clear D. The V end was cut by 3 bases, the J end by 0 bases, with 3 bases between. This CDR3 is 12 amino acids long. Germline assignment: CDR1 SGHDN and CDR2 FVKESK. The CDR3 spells CASSHRSYEQYF. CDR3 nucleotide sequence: TGTGCCAGCAGCCACCGCTCCTACGAGCAGTACTTC. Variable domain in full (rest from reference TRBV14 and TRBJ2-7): EAGVTQFPSHSVIEKGQTVTLRCDPISGHDNLYWYRRVMGKEIKFLLHFVKESKQDESGMPNNRFLAERTGGTYSTLKVQPAELEDSGVYFCASSHRSYEQYFGPGTRLTVT.

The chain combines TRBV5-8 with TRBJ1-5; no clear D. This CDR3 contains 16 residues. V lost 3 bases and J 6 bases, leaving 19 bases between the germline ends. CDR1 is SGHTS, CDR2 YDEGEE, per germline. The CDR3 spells CASSSLGGFEGQPQHF. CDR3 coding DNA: TGTGCCAGCAGCTCATTGGGAGGGTTTGAGGGTCAGCCCCAGCATTTT. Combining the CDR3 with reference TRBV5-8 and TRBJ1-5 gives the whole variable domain EAGVTQSPTHLIKTRGQQATLRCSPISGHTSVYWYQQALGLGLQFLLWYDEGEERNRGNFPPRFSGRQFPNYSSELNVNALELEDSALYLCASSSLGGFEGQPQHFGDGTRLSIL.

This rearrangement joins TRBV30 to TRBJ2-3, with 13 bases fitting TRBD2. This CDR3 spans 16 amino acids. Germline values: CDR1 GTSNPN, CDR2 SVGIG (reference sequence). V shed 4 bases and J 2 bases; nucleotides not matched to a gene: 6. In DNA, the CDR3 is TGTGCCTGGACAGCGGGACTAGCGGGACACACAGATACGCAGTATTTT. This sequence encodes CAWTAGLAGHTDTQYF.

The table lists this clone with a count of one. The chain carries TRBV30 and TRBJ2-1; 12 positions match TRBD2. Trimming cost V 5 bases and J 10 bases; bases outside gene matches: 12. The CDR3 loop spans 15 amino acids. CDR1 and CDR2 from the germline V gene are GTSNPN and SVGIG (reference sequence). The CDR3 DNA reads TGTGCCTGGGACCCCCCTAGCGGGAGGGCCCGGGAGCAGTTCTTC. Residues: CAWDPPSGRAREQFF.

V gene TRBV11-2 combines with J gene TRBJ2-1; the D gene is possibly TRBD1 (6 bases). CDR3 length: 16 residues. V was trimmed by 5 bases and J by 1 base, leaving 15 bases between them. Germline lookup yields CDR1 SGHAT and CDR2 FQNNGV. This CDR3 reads CASSVTRGNSYNEQFF. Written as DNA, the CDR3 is TGTGCCAGCAGCGTAACGAGGGGGAATTCCTACAATGAGCAGTTCTTC. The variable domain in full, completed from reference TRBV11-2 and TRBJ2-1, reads EAGVAQSPRYKIIEKRQSVAFWCNPISGHATLYWYQQILGQGPKLLIQFQNNGVVDDSQLPKDRFSAERLKGVDSTLKIQPAKLEDSAVYLCASSVTRGNSYNEQFFGPGTRLTVL.

The CDR3 nucleotides are TGTGCTGGGACAGAGTTCACCTATGGCTACACCTTC. Translated: CAGTEFTYGYTF. The gene calls are TRBV30 and TRBJ1-2; TRBD1 agrees at 7 bases. The CDR3 length is 12 residues. Per germline, CDR1 GTSNPN and CDR2 SVGIG (reference sequence).

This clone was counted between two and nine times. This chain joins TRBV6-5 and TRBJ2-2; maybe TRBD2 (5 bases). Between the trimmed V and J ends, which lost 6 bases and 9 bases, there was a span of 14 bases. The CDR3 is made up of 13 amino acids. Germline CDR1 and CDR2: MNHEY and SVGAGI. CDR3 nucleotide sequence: TGTGCCAGCAGAGGTAGCAACGGGAGGGAGCTGTTTTTT. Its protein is CASRGSNGRELFF.

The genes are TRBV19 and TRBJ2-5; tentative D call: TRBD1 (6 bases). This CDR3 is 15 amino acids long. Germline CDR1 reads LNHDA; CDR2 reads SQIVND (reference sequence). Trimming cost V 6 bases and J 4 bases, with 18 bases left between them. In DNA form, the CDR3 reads TGTGCCAGTAGCCCTGACAGGAACCCAAGAGAGACCCAGTACTTC. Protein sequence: CASSPDRNPRETQYF.

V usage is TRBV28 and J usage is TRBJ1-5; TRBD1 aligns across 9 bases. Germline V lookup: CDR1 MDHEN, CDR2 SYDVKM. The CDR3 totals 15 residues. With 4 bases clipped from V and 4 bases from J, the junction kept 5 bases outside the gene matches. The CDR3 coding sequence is TGTGCCAGCAGTTCCGGACAGGGGCTGAATCAGCCCCAGCATTTT. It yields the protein CASSSGQGLNQPQHF.

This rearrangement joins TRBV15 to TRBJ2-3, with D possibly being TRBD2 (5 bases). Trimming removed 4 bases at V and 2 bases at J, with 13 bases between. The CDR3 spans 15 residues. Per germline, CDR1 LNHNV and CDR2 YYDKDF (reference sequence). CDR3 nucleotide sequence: TGTGCCACCAGCATGTTAGCGACCCTCACAGATACGCAGTATTTT. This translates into CATSMLATLTDTQYF.

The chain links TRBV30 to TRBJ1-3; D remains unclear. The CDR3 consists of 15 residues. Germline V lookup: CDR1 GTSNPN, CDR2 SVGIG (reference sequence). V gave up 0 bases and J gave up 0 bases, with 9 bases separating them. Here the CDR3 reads CAWSVRWRSGNTIYF. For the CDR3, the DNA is TGTGCCTGGAGTGTACGTTGGCGCTCTGGAAACACCATATATTTT.

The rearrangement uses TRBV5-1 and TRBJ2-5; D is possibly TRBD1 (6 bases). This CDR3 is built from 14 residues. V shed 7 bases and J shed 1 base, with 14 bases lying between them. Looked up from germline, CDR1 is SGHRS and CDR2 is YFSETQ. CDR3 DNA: TGCGCCAGCGGTTTACGGACAGTCCAAGAGACCCAGTACTTC. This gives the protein CASGLRTVQETQYF.